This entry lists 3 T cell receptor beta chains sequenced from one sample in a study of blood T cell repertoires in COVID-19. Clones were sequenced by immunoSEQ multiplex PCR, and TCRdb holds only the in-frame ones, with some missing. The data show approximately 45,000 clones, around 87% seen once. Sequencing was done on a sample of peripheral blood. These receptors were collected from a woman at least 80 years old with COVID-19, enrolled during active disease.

CDR3 coding DNA: TGTGCCAGCTCACCATCAGGGGGGCGAGGGCAGCCCCAGCATTTT. It is translated as CASSPSGGRGQPQHF. This chain uses TRBV18 with TRBJ1-5, with TRBD1 matching 7 bases. The trim removed 2 bases at V and 7 bases at J, leaving 8 bases unmatched. There are 15 residues in the CDR3. Per germline, CDR1 KGHSH and CDR2 LQKENI.

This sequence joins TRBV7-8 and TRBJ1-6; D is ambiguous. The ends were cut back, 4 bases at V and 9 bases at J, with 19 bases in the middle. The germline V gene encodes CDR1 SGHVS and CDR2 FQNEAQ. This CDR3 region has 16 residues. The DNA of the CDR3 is TGTGCCAGCAGCTCACCCGGGGAAGTCAAAAGTTCACCCCTCCACTTT. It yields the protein CASSSPGEVKSSPLHF.

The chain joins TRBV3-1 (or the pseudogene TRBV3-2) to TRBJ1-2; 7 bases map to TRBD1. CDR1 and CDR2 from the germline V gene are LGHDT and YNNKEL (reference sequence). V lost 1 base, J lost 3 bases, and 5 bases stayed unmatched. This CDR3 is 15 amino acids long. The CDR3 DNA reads TGTGCCAGCAGCCAAGGAAGGGGGCCTCACTATGGCTACACCTTC. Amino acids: CASSQGRGPHYGYTF.